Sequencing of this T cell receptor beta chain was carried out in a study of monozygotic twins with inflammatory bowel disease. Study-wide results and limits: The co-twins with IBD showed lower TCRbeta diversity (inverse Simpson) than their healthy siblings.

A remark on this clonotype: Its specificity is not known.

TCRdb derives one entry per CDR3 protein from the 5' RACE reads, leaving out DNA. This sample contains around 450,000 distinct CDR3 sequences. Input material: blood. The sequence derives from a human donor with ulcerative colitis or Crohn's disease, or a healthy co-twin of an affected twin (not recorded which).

The CDR3 region is CSARGLPSGPDTQYF. This sequence joins TRBV20-1 and TRBJ2-3; without DNA, the TCRdb call of TRBD2 cannot be checked. Germline CDR1 reads DFQATT; CDR2 reads SNEGSKA (reference sequence). The CDR3 spans 15 residues.